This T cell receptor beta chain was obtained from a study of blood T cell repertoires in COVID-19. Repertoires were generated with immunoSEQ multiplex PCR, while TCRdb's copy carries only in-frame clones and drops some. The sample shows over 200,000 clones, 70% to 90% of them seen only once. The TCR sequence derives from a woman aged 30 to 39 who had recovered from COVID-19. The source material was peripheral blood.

The CDR3, as DNA: TGTGCCAGCAGCTTAACGGGTGGTTCCTACGAGCAGTACTTC. It specifies CASSLTGGSYEQYF. V usage is TRBV7-9 and J usage is TRBJ2-7; D not resolved. CDR1 and CDR2 from the germline V gene are SEHNR and FQNEAQ (reference sequence). V was shortened by 2 bases and J by 1 base, with 9 bases between the two germline ends. This CDR3 is built from 14 residues.